The 32 T cell receptor beta chains presented below share a single source sample, sequenced in a study of regulatory dendritic cells for organ transplantation. Method: immunoSEQ multiplex PCR; TCRdb's copy keeps in-frame clones and lacks some. The sample has approximately 11,000 clones; roughly 70% are singletons. Sorted subsets were CFSE-labeled and cultured less than six days with allogeneic dendritic cells. These receptors have no known antigen. The sample consisted of memory CD4+ T cells from blood cultured with regulatory dendritic cells. Subset here: CD45RO+ memory T cells. All receptors derive from a human donor in good health.

The chain is built from TRBV20-1 and TRBJ1-6; possible D gene TRBD1, 5 bases. The CDR3 is 11 residues long. V lost 7 bases, J lost 6 bases, and 7 bases lay in between. Germline V lookup: CDR1 DFQATT, CDR2 SNEGSKA (reference sequence). Here the CDR3 reads CSVQGNSPLHF. CDR3 sequence (DNA): TGCAGTGTTCAGGGTAATTCACCCCTCCACTTT.

V usage is TRBV2 and J usage is TRBJ2-7; no clear D gene. CDR3 length: 14 residues. Germline lookup yields CDR1 SNHLY and CDR2 FYNNEI. The ends were cut back, 1 base at V and 6 bases at J, with 13 bases in the middle. For the CDR3, the DNA is TGTGCCAGCAGTGAAGAGAAAAGAGGTACCGAGCAGTACTTC. Amino acid sequence: CASSEEKRGTEQYF.

The genes are TRBV11-1 and TRBJ2-1, with 12 bases fitting TRBD2. This CDR3 comprises 15 residues. Germline-derived CDR1 and CDR2 are SGHAT and FQDESV (reference sequence). V trimming: 6 bases; J trimming: 10 bases; junction bases outside the gene matches: 10. The CDR3 spells CASSRLAGELGEQFF. The CDR3 DNA follows: TGTGCCAGCAGTAGACTAGCGGGGGAGCTTGGGGAGCAGTTCTTC.

The chain is built from TRBV6-5 and TRBJ2-3, with 10 bases matching TRBD1. Per germline, CDR1 MNHEY and CDR2 SVGAGI. V trimming: 3 bases; J trimming: 4 bases; junction bases outside the gene matches: 7. This CDR3 has 16 amino acids. Here the CDR3 reads CASSYSGTGVPDTQYF. In nucleotides, the CDR3 is TGTGCCAGCAGTTATTCAGGGACAGGGGTCCCAGATACGCAGTATTTT.

The chain carries TRBV11-3 and TRBJ2-6; D may be TRBD1 (5 bases). Trimming took 1 base from V and 0 from J, leaving 7 bases between them. The CDR3 has 16 residues. Germline values: CDR1 SGHNT, CDR2 YENEEA. The CDR3 protein is CASSLGDSSGANVLTF. DNA for the CDR3: TGTGCCAGCAGCTTAGGTGACAGCTCTGGGGCCAACGTCCTGACTTTC.

The rearrangement links TRBV6-5 to TRBJ2-7; 7 bases are a match to TRBD2. CDR1 and CDR2 from the germline V gene are MNHEY and SVGAGI. V shed 2 bases, J shed 2 bases, and the junction held 3 bases outside the gene matches. The CDR3 contains 14 residues. The CDR3 sequence: CASSYGAGAYEQYF. The CDR3 DNA is TGTGCCAGCAGTTACGGTGCGGGGGCCTACGAGCAGTACTTC.

V usage is TRBV11-2 and J usage is TRBJ2-4; TRBD2 aligns across 12 bases. Trimming removed 1 base from V and 12 bases from J; junction bases left unmatched: 4. Germline V gives CDR1 SGHAT, CDR2 FQNNGV. This CDR3 is built from 14 residues. The CDR3 DNA follows: TGTGCCAGCAGCTTAGGACTAGCGGGGGACACTCAGTACTTC. Translating gives CASSLGLAGDTQYF.

CDR3 in amino acids: CASSEVGHEQYF. The CDR3 DNA follows: TGTGCCAGCAGTGAAGTCGGTCACGAGCAGTACTTC. The chain joins TRBV6-1 to TRBJ2-7; D uncertain. The V gene lost 1 base and the J gene lost 5 bases, with 6 bases spanning the gap. Germline loops: CDR1 MNHNS, CDR2 SASEGT. The CDR3 has 12 amino acids.

V usage is TRBV10-3 and J usage is TRBJ1-6, with D possibly matching TRBD1 (5 bases). V shed 7 bases and J shed 7 bases, with 26 bases lying between them. The CDR3 sequence is 18 residues long. CDR1 and CDR2 (germline): ENHRY, SYGVKD. This CDR3 reads CAIKGKWDFNMRNSPLHF. The CDR3 DNA is TGTGCCATCAAGGGAAAGTGGGACTTTAACATGAGGAATTCACCCCTCCACTTT.

This chain connects TRBV2 to TRBJ2-1, with TRBD1 as a possible D gene (6 bases). Germline CDR1 reads SNHLY; CDR2 reads FYNNEI. This CDR3 is built from 14 residues. Trimming stripped 2 bases from V and 7 bases from J, with 12 bases between. This CDR3 is CASSEYREMNEQFF. The CDR3 DNA sequence: TGTGCCAGCAGTGAATACAGGGAAATGAATGAGCAGTTCTTC.

The chain uses TRBV6-5 and TRBJ2-1; unclear D gene. The CDR3 covers 11 residues. The ends were cut back, 8 bases at V and 7 bases at J, with 9 bases in the middle. In germline, CDR1 is MNHEY, CDR2 SVGAGI. This CDR3 reads CASEVANEQFF. CDR3 DNA: TGTGCCAGCGAGGTTGCGAATGAGCAGTTCTTC.

CDR3 coding DNA: TGCGCCAGCGGTGTCACTAGCGGAAGAACCTCCTACGAGCAGTACTTC. It specifies CASGVTSGRTSYEQYF. V and J are TRBV5-1 and TRBJ2-7; TRBD2 agrees at 8 bases. The length of the CDR3 is 16 residues. CDR1 and CDR2 from the germline V gene are SGHRS and YFSETQ. Unmatched junction bases numbered 12, after V lost 7 bases and J lost 0 bases.

The chain recombines TRBV18 with TRBJ2-7; 8 positions agree with TRBD2. This CDR3 has 14 amino acids. After removal of 5 bases from V and 0 bases from J, the junction contained 3 bases not matched to a gene. CDR1 KGHSH and CDR2 LQKENI come from the germline V gene. The CDR3 is CASSVGGASYEQYF. CDR3 DNA: TGTGCCAGCTCAGTCGGGGGGGCCTCCTACGAGCAGTACTTC.

This clone was seen just once. The genes are TRBV7-8 and TRBJ1-2, with D perhaps TRBD1 (6 bases). Trimming cost V 5 bases and J 4 bases, with 17 bases left between them. Germline CDR1 SGHVS, CDR2 FQNEAQ. CDR3 length: 15 residues. CDR3 bases: TGTGCCAGCAGCCCATCCCAGGGGCAGGTCTATGGCTACACCTTC. Encoded protein: CASSPSQGQVYGYTF. Looking up the rest from reference TRBV7-8 and TRBJ1-2 gives the full variable domain: GAGVSQSPRYKVAKRGQDVALRCDPISGHVSLFWYQQALGQGPEFLTYFQNEAQLDKSGLPSDRFFAERPEGSVSTLKIQRTQQEDSAVYLCASSPSQGQVYGYTFGSGTRLTVV.

This clone ranks as medium-sized. The J gene is TRBJ2-7, the V gene TRBV18; a weak D match, TRBD1 (5 bases). Germline loops: CDR1 KGHSH, CDR2 LQKENI. The CDR3 runs to 15 residues. The ends were cut back, 3 bases at V and 7 bases at J, with 19 bases in the middle. The chain's CDR3 is CASSPPAKGMGEQYF. In nucleotides, the CDR3 is TGTGCCAGCTCACCCCCGGCGAAGGGGATGGGGGAGCAGTACTTC.

Only one count was recorded for this clone. The J gene is TRBJ2-3, the V gene TRBV18; 8 bases align to TRBD2. The CDR3 covers 17 residues. In germline, CDR1 is KGHSH, CDR2 LQKENI. The J segment lost 4 bases and the V segment lost 2 bases, leaving 11 bases of the junction unmatched. This CDR3 reads CASSPTAGGRVADTQYF. The CDR3 DNA follows: TGTGCCAGCTCACCAACGGCGGGGGGCCGGGTCGCAGATACGCAGTATTTT.

The chain recombines TRBV10-2 with TRBJ2-7, with D perhaps TRBD1 (5 bases). The V and J ends lost 6 bases and 1 base respectively, with 16 bases between them. The CDR3 sequence is 15 residues long. The germline CDR1 and CDR2 sequences are WSHSY and SAAADI. For the CDR3, the DNA is TGCGCCAGCAGGCTGGGGCAGGGCCTTTCCTACGAGCAGTACTTC. This gives the protein CASRLGQGLSYEQYF.

The V call is TRBV5-1, the J call TRBJ2-5, with 7 bases that match TRBD2. Looked up from germline, CDR1 is SGHRS and CDR2 is YFSETQ. The CDR3 runs 19 residues. The trim removed 0 bases at V and 4 bases at J, leaving 18 bases unmatched. CDR3 region: CASSLARMGRANAVETQYF. CDR3 in DNA: TGCGCCAGCAGCTTGGCAAGGATGGGGAGGGCCAACGCTGTAGAGACCCAGTACTTC.

The rearrangement uses TRBV19 and TRBJ2-3, with 10 positions matching TRBD1. The CDR3 is made up of 18 amino acids. Germline CDR1 is LNHDA and CDR2 is SQIVND (reference sequence). V lost 7 bases and J lost 0; bases outside the gene matches: 13. In DNA, the CDR3 is TGTGCCAGTAAACGAAGTTTGCCGGGACAGGGGAGCACAGATACGCAGTATTTT. It encodes CASKRSLPGQGSTDTQYF.

The rearrangement uses TRBV6-6 and TRBJ1-4; D gene ambiguous. Germline V gives CDR1 MNHNY, CDR2 SVGAGI (reference sequence). V dropped 8 bases and J dropped 8 bases, with 15 bases sitting between them. CDR3 length: 13 residues. CDR3 coding DNA: TGTGCCAGCCGTATGAGTGCGGGGGAAAAACTGTTTTTT. Protein sequence: CASRMSAGEKLFF.

The chain employs TRBV7-2 and TRBJ1-1; no reliable D call. The length of the CDR3 is 15 residues. CDR1 is SGHTA and CDR2 is FQGNSA in the germline V gene. Trimming took 5 bases from V and 6 from J, leaving 19 bases between them. This CDR3 reads CASSPRAPSGAEAFF. In DNA, the CDR3 is TGTGCCAGCAGCCCGCGGGCCCCCTCCGGCGCTGAAGCTTTCTTT.

The chain couples TRBV9 to TRBJ1-1, with unresolved D. Germline CDR1 reads SGDLS; CDR2 reads YYNGEE. With 4 bases removed from V and 5 bases from J, the gap between germline ends came to 15 bases. The CDR3 length is 14 residues. The DNA of the CDR3 is TGTGCCAGCAGCTTCACCGGGGATGGGACTGAAGCTTTCTTT. It codes for CASSFTGDGTEAFF.

V usage is TRBV14 and J usage is TRBJ1-1, with a possible D match to TRBD1 (5 bases). V was shortened by 0 bases and J by 5 bases, with 10 bases between the two germline ends. This CDR3 region has 14 residues. The germline gives CDR1 SGHDN, CDR2 FVKESK. The CDR3 loop is CASSQDREGTEAFF. The CDR3 DNA is TGTGCCAGCAGCCAAGACAGGGAGGGGACTGAAGCTTTCTTT.

The chain links TRBV19 to TRBJ1-2, with D possibly TRBD1 on 5 matching bases. Germline CDR1 reads LNHDA; CDR2 reads SQIVND (reference sequence). V was clipped by 0 bases and J by 5 bases, with 10 bases between them. The CDR3 extends over 14 amino acids. The CDR3 coding sequence is TGTGCCAGTAGTATAGATGGGACTGTATATGGCTACACCTTC. Amino acid sequence: CASSIDGTVYGYTF.

This clone was seen just once. V usage is TRBV9 and J usage is TRBJ2-5, with D perhaps matching TRBD1 (5 bases). The germline CDR1 and CDR2 sequences are SGDLS and YYNGEE. There are 15 residues in the CDR3. Trimming shortened V by 1 base and J by 1 base, and 11 bases separated the two germline ends. CDR3 protein: CASSVSPGLQETQYF. CDR3 DNA sequence: TGTGCCAGCAGCGTAAGTCCAGGGCTCCAAGAGACCCAGTACTTC.

This clone has a handful of counts. The chain links TRBV18 to TRBJ2-7; maybe TRBD1 (6 bases). CDR3 size: 15 residues. CDR1 KGHSH and CDR2 LQKENI come from the germline V gene. The V and J ends lost 2 bases and 6 bases respectively, with 17 bases between them. The CDR3 DNA is TGTGCCAGCTCACCAGGAACGGGGCCCAGGGGCGAGCAGTACTTC. Translated: CASSPGTGPRGEQYF.

The chain links TRBV6-1 to TRBJ1-2, with D maybe TRBD1 (6 bases). The CDR3 consists of 13 residues. V lost 6 bases to trimming and J lost 6 bases, with 14 bases between them. Germline V gives CDR1 MNHNS, CDR2 SASEGT. This CDR3 reads CASSPRGKDGYTF. CDR3 DNA: TGTGCCAGCAGCCCCAGGGGTAAGGATGGCTACACCTTC.

This chain uses TRBV7-2 with TRBJ2-3; TRBD2 matches at 16 bases. This CDR3 contains 17 residues. Trimming cost V 5 bases and J 5 bases; bases outside gene matches: 7. In germline, CDR1 is SGHTA, CDR2 FQGNSA. The CDR3 region has the DNA TGTGCCAGCAGCGCCGGGACTAGCGGGGGGGCGGTAGATACGCAGTATTTT. It is translated as CASSAGTSGGAVDTQYF.

J is TRBJ1-3 and V is TRBV19; tentatively, D is TRBD1 (5 bases). Trimming shortened V by 0 bases and J by 0 bases, and 12 bases separated the two germline ends. Germline CDR1 reads LNHDA; CDR2 reads SQIVND (reference sequence). The CDR3 covers 17 residues. CDR3 nucleotides: TGTGCCAGTAGTATAGAAAAGCAGGGCCGCTCTGGAAACACCATATATTTT. This translates into CASSIEKQGRSGNTIYF.

The V call is TRBV18, the J call TRBJ2-3; 9 positions match TRBD2. The CDR3 contains 17 residues. CDR1 and CDR2 (germline): KGHSH, LQKENI. Trimming at V came to 0 bases and at J to 6 bases, leaving 10 bases not matched to a gene. The CDR3 loop reads CASSPPRASGELDTQYF. The CDR3 DNA follows: TGTGCCAGCTCACCACCACGGGCTAGCGGGGAATTGGATACGCAGTATTTT. Complete variable domain (other parts from reference TRBV18 and TRBJ2-3): NAGVMQNPRHLVRRRGQEARLRCSPMKGHSHVYWYRQLPEEGLKFMVYLQKENIIDESGMPKERFSAEFPKEGPSILRIQQVVRGDSAAYFCASSPPRASGELDTQYFGPGTRLTVL.

The chain couples TRBV10-3 to TRBJ1-3, with D possibly being TRBD1 (5 bases). This CDR3 contains 15 residues. Looked up from germline, CDR1 is ENHRY and CDR2 is SYGVKD. V lost 6 bases and J 0 bases, leaving 12 bases between the germline ends. This CDR3 reads CAISAVQGSGNTIYF. The CDR3 DNA follows: TGTGCCATCAGCGCCGTCCAGGGCTCTGGAAACACCATATATTTT.

This clone was recorded a few times. The chain carries TRBV19 and TRBJ2-6; D unresolved. The V gene's germline CDR1 is LNHDA and CDR2 SQIVND (reference sequence). The CDR3 length is 12 residues. The V and J ends lost 10 bases and 1 base respectively, with 5 bases between them. CDR3 residues: CATVSGANVLTF. The CDR3 DNA reads as TGTGCCACGGTTTCTGGGGCCAACGTCCTGACTTTC. Variable domain in full (rest from reference TRBV19 and TRBJ2-6): DGGITQSPKYLFRKEGQNVTLSCEQNLNHDAMYWYRQDPGQGLRLIYYSQIVNDFQKGDIAEGYSVSREKKESFPLTVTSAQKNPTAFYLCATVSGANVLTFGAGSRLTVL.